One T cell receptor beta chain is described in this entry. This CDR3 has 14 residues. Germline loops: CDR1 LNHNV, CDR2 YYDKDF (reference sequence). Unmatched junction bases numbered 2, after V lost 6 bases and J lost 3 bases. The data belong to a study of technical replicates of blood from a few donors. Produced via immunoSEQ multiplex PCR; TCRdb's table is partial and in-frame only. The sample yields roughly 71,000 clones, over 85% seen once. This receptor was taken from a human donor in good health. Sequenced input: T cells isolated from PBMCs. The V gene is TRBV15, the J gene TRBJ1-4, with 9 bases identical to TRBD1. CDR3 in amino acids: CATSRDRANEKLFF. CDR3 DNA: TGTGCCACCAGTCGGGACAGGGCTAATGAAAAACTGTTTTTT. Complete variable domain (other parts from reference TRBV15 and TRBJ1-4): DAMVIQNPRYQVTQFGKPVTLSCSQTLNHNVMYWYQQKSSQAPKLLFHYYDKDFNNEADTPDNFQSRRPNTSFCFLDIRSPGLGDTAMYLCATSRDRANEKLFFGSGTQLSVL.